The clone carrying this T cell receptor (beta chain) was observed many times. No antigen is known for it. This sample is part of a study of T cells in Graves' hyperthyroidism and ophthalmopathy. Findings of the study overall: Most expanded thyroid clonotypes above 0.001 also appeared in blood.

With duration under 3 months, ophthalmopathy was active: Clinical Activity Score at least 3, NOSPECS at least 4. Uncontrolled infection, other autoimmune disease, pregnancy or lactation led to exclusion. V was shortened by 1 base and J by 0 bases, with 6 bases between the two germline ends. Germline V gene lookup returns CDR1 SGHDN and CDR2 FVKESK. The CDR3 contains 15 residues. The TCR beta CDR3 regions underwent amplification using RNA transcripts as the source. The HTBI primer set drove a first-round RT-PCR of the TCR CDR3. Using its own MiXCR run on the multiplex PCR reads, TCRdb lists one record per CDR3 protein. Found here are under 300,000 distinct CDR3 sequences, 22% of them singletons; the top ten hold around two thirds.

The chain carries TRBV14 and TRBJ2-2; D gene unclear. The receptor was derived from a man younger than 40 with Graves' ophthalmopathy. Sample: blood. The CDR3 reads CASSQAHSNTGELFF. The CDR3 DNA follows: TGTGCCAGCAGCCAAGCGCATTCGAACACCGGGGAGCTGTTTTTT.